The T cell receptor (beta chain) described here comes from a study of Ad26.COV2.S vaccination and SARS-CoV-2 variants (dated by TCRdb to the early 2020s). Looking at the study overall: Donors in the vaccine arm were drawn from COV1001, a multicentre, randomized, double-blind, placebo-controlled phase I-IIa trial testing Ad26.COV2.S in healthy adults. Ad26.COV2.S was given intramuscularly at 5x10^10 or 1x10^11 viral particles, as a single shot or as two shots 56 days apart. Sequencing of the TCRbeta repertoire served to evaluate the specificity and breadth of SARS-CoV-2-reactive T cell receptors following Ad26.COV2.S vaccination. The TCR-sequenced set comprised around 30 samples: some 20 Ad26.COV2.S vaccine recipients, 5 placebo recipients and 8 SARS-CoV-2 convalescent individuals. Trial participants were randomized into five groups of five, in which low-dose or high-dose Ad26.COV2.S was given once or twice, or placebo was given on both occasions. Investigators remained blinded to trial group allocation during experiments and outcome assessment.

The CDR3, cysteine through phenylalanine, is 13 amino acids long. Of all the DNA, just the CDR3 is kept, 39 bases in frame from base 1. V sheds 7 bases and J sheds 7 bases, leaving 13 bases between their ends. Paper-wide results and their limitations: Ad26.COV2.S recipients had higher spike-specific TCR breadth than placebo recipients (P = 0.0014). Vaccine and placebo recipients had comparable non-spike TCR breadth, which fits with the vaccine containing only spike. The study lacked the statistical power to compare responses across vaccine doses or regimens. Substantial breadth of spike-specific CD8+ and CD4+ T cell responses was reported after vaccination. It was noted by the authors that total T cell responses may have been underestimated by the TCR breadth and depth analyses.

On this clone: What this receptor recognizes is not known. Within one base of it there is no much larger clone, and no base qualities were kept.

The sample's treatment or condition label is to be understood as: around 19 received Ad26.COV2.S at low or high dose, single or two shots; about 5 received placebo; per-sample allocation not given. Repertoires of vaccine and placebo recipients were sequenced from samples taken on day 63 after the first injection. In Cohort 1b, fewer than 30 adults aged 18-55 years were enrolled at a single site in Boston, USA, between 29 July and 7 August 2020. Ad26.COV2.S was a replication-incompetent adenovirus type 26 vector that expressed a prefusion-stabilized SARS-CoV-2 spike protein derived from the original Wuhan strain. TCRbeta CDR3 regions were sequenced with the immunoSEQ Assay. After extraction, genomic DNA underwent amplification by bias-controlled multiplex PCR, followed by high-throughput sequencing. The study's own analysis went as follows. To quantify the absolute abundance of every unique TCRbeta CDR3 region, sequences were collapsed and filtered. T cell fraction was estimated by normalizing TCRbeta template counts to usable DNA, with usable DNA measured through amplification of reference genes found in all nucleated cells. Repertoire TCRs were annotated as SARS-CoV-2-specific when V gene, CDR3 amino acid sequence and J gene were exactly matched to a known reactive TCR set. The reference SARS-CoV-2 TCR set was derived from MIRA and filtered for enrichment in COVID-19-positive ImmuneCODE repertoires, a step that removed public or cross-reactive TCRs. Based on the MIRA antigens, annotated TCRs were further analysed at the level of specific ORF or position within ORF. Breadth was defined as annotated unique rearrangements over total unique productive rearrangements; depth was the summed frequency of those rearrangements. Group comparisons of TCR breadth used two-sided Wilcoxon rank-sum tests. In its TCRdb copy, this immuneACCESS table keeps in-frame sequences only and misses some clones. Where compared with another copy, unresolved V genes explain less than half of these, and the others have no known cause. V and J calls and clone size are as listed in that table; D and trimming were resolved from the DNA. Within this sample are fewer than 400,000 clones, with 85% to 90% of them counted one time only. The ten biggest clones cover 5% to 6.5% of the sample.

This chain joins TRBV12-3 or TRBV12-4 to TRBJ1-4; the D gene remains uncertain. This TCR came from a person aged 18 to 65 who received the Ad26.COV2.S COVID-19 vaccine or a placebo. This specimen was peripheral blood, taken in a trial of Ad26.COV2.S vaccine versus placebo. The CDR3 is CASTHSGFEKLFF. In nucleotides, the sequence is TGTGCCAGCACCCACTCGGGGTTTGAAAAACTGTTTTTT.